This record looks at one T cell receptor beta chain sequence and its context. This table comes from immunoSEQ multiplex PCR, and its TCRdb copy is limited to in-frame clones, with some not included. The sample includes 2 million to 2.5 million clones, about nine tenths of them seen just once. This sample was taken from a study of shared clonotypes between healthy human individuals. The CDR3 runs to 11 residues. Between the trimmed V and J ends, which lost 0 bases and 10 bases, there was a span of 6 bases. Germline-derived CDR1 and CDR2 are MGHRA and YSYEKL. Material for sequencing was naive CD4+ T cells from PBMCs. Specified subset: CD45RA+ positively selected. This chain joins TRBV4-1 and TRBJ1-2, with D unresolved. The receptor was derived from a man younger than 30 in good health. Some clones in this sample may be carry-over from other donors' samples. Here the CDR3 DNA reads TGCGCCAGCAGCCAAGATGGTTACTACACCTTC. Amino acids: CASSQDGYYTF.